Described below is a single T cell receptor (beta chain) sequence and its context. Amplification targeted TCR beta CDR3 regions from RNA transcripts. During a first-round RT-PCR of the TCR CDR3, the HTBI primer set was used. TCRdb re-derived calls from the multiplex PCR reads in MiXCR, one entry per CDR3 protein. The data contain nearly 750,000 distinct CDR3 sequences, 30% to 40% of them singletons. Newly diagnosed hyperthyroidism, duration under 2 months, in patients aged 18 to 65. Diagnoses were established using clinical symptoms, serum thyroxine and TRAb, thyroid ultrasound and orbital computed tomography. The CDR3 is 12 amino acids. Germline CDR1 is DFQATT and CDR2 is SNEGSKA (reference sequence). Trimming removed 8 bases from V and 4 bases from J; junction bases left unmatched: 7. This sample was included in a study of T cells in Graves' hyperthyroidism and ophthalmopathy.

Sequencing used blood. The TCR was taken from a woman in her 40s with Graves' hyperthyroidism. The chain joins TRBV20-1 to TRBJ1-2, with TRBD1 matching over 7 bases. CDR3 in amino acids: CSRGQDVYGYTF. The CDR3 bases are TGCAGTAGAGGACAGGACGTCTATGGCTACACCTTC.